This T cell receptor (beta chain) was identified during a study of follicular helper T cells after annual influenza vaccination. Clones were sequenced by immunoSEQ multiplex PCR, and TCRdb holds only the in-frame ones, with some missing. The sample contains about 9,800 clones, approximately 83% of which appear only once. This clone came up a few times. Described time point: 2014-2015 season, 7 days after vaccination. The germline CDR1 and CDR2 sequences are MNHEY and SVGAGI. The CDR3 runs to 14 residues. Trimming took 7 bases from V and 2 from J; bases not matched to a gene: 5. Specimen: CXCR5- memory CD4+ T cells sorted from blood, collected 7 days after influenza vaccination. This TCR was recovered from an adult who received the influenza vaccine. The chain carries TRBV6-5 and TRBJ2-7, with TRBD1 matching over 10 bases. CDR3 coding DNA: TGTGCCAGCATTGGACAGGGGGGAACCTACGAGCAGTACTTC. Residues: CASIGQGGTYEQYF.